A selection of T cell receptor beta chains follows, all from one sample in a study of T cells after yellow fever vaccination. TCRdb itself ran the 5' RACE reads through MiXCR, one entry per CDR3 protein. The sample consists of about 260,000 distinct CDR3 sequences, 10% to 15% of them appearing once. The source material was CD4+ T cells sorted from PBMCs, sampled 45 days after the yellow fever booster vaccination. Receptors were obtained from a man aged 30 to 45 who received the YFV17D yellow fever vaccine. Each CDR3 is given with its conserved first and last residue. D genes are given only for firm matches. Clone size, where shown, is once, few, many, or a class for clones that have expanded.

j_call	v_call	clone_size	d_call	cdr3_nt	cdr3_aa
TRBJ2-3	TRBV5-1	few	NA	TGCGCCAGCAGCTTGGCCATCTGGGGCACAGATACGCAGTATTTT	CASSLAIWGTDTQYF
TRBJ1-2	TRBV12-3/TRBV12-4	many	NA	TGTGCCAGCAGTCGAGATAACCAGGGCGGGGGCTACACCTTC	CASSRDNQGGGYTF
TRBJ1-5	TRBV7-2	few	NA	TGTGCCAGCAGCTTAACCTGGGACTCTGTGGGGCCCCAGCATTTT	CASSLTWDSVGPQHF
TRBJ2-7	TRBV12-3/TRBV12-4	NA	NA	TGTGCCAGCAGGAAAAACTACGAGCAGTACTTC	CASRKNYEQYF
TRBJ2-1	TRBV3-1	once	NA	TGTGCCAGCAGCCAGGACCAAGGGGGAATTGGGCAGTTCTTC	CASSQDQGGIGQFF
TRBJ2-7	TRBV9	many	NA	TGTGCCAGCAGCCCTGGGGCTTACGAGCAGTACTTC	CASSPGAYEQYF
TRBJ2-1	TRBV20-1	NA	TRBD2	TGCAGTGCTAGTCCACTTGGGTTAGCGGGAAAGTACAATGAGCAGTTCTTC	CSASPLGLAGKYNEQFF
TRBJ2-7	TRBV5-1	few	NA	TGCGCCAGCAGCCAGGGGTTAAGCGAGCAGTACTTC	CASSQGLSEQYF
TRBJ2-1	TRBV6-5	NA	NA	TGTGCCAGCAGTTACGGGGGACGCTCCTACAATGAGCAGTTCTTC	CASSYGGRSYNEQFF
TRBJ2-1	TRBV20-1	NA	NA	TGCAGTGCATGGGACGGATTTAGGAATGAGCAGTTCTTC	CSAWDGFRNEQFF
TRBJ2-7	TRBV30	NA	TRBD2	TGTGCCTGGAGTCCGGCGGGAGACTTCTACGAGCAGTACTTC	CAWSPAGDFYEQYF
TRBJ2-3	TRBV4-3	NA	TRBD2	TGCGCCAGCAGCCAAGATCATCAGCGGGGGCGAGCGACAGATACGCAGTATTTT	CASSQDHQRGRATDTQYF
TRBJ2-1	TRBV5-1	NA	TRBD2	TGCGCCAGCAGCGGACTAGCGGGAGTCAATGAGCAGTTCTTC	CASSGLAGVNEQFF
TRBJ2-7	TRBV18	NA	TRBD1	TGTGCCAGCTCACTCCTCGACAGGGGGTTGTACGAGCAGTACTTC	CASSLLDRGLYEQYF
TRBJ2-3	TRBV30	many	NA	TGTGCCTGGATGCGGGGCCGGGACGGGTTGAGCACAGATACGCAGTATTTT	CAWMRGRDGLSTDTQYF
TRBJ1-1	TRBV20-1	once	TRBD1	TGCAGTGCTAGAGCAGGGGGCGCGGACACTGAAGCTTTCTTT	CSARAGGADTEAFF
TRBJ2-1	TRBV20-1	few	NA	TGCTGTGCTAGAGACCTGGGGAGACTCGCGACTCTTGGCAATGAGCAGTTCTTC	CCARDLGRLATLGNEQFF
TRBJ2-2	TRBV12-3/TRBV12-4	NA	NA	TGTGCCAGCAGGCGAAGAACCGGGGAGCTGTTTTTT	CASRRRTGELFF
TRBJ2-2	TRBV18	many	TRBD2	TGTGCCAGCTCACTTCGCGGGACTAGCGCAACGAACACCGGGGAGCTGTTTTTT	CASSLRGTSATNTGELFF
TRBJ2-1	TRBV11-3	few	TRBD2	TGTGCCAGCAGCTCAGGAGCGGGAGTTCGCAATGAGCAGTTCTTC	CASSSGAGVRNEQFF
TRBJ2-1	TRBV11-2	NA	TRBD2	TGTGCCAGCAGCCTCGGACTAGCGGGAGCCCACTACAATGAGCAGTTCTTC	CASSLGLAGAHYNEQFF
TRBJ2-7	TRBV5-1	few	TRBD1	TGCGCCAGCAGCTTTGGGGACAGGGGAGCCTACGAGCAGTACTTC	CASSFGDRGAYEQYF
TRBJ2-7	TRBV20-1	few	TRBD2	TGCAGGGGGGGAGGGGACCGGGGGGAGCAGTACTTC	CRGGGDRGEQYF
TRBJ2-5	TRBV12-3/TRBV12-4	NA	NA	TGTGCCAGCAGTTCCCGGGACCGTGAGCTCCAGTACTTC	CASSSRDRELQYF
TRBJ2-3	TRBV5-1	NA	TRBD2	TGCGCCAGCAGCTTGTCCGGGACTAGCGGGAGTGATACGCAGTATTTT	CASSLSGTSGSDTQYF
TRBJ2-3	TRBV9	NA	NA	TGTGCCAGCAGCGTTGAGGACCTCACAGATACGCAGTATTTT	CASSVEDLTDTQYF
TRBJ2-5	TRBV5-1	NA	NA	TGCGCCAGCAGCTTGTCGGGAGTTACGGAGACCCAGTACTTC	CASSLSGVTETQYF
TRBJ2-7	TRBV6-5	NA	TRBD2	TGTGCCAGCAGTTATTCACCCGGGACTACCACCTACGAGCAGTACTTC	CASSYSPGTTTYEQYF
TRBJ2-7	TRBV10-2	few	TRBD1	TGCGCCAGCAGAATGGGCACCGGGACAGCTCTTTCCTACGAGCAGTACTTC	CASRMGTGTALSYEQYF
TRBJ1-6	TRBV20-1	few	NA	TGCAGTGCTAGCGGGGGGGCGGTTAATTCACCCCTCCACTTT	CSASGGAVNSPLHF
TRBJ2-7	TRBV11-3	many	NA	TGTGCCAGCAGCTTACGGGACGGCTCCTACGAGCAGTACTTC	CASSLRDGSYEQYF
TRBJ2-1	TRBV24-1	few	NA	TGTGCCACCAGTGATGCCGTAGCAGGAATAAACAATGAGCAGTTCTTC	CATSDAVAGINNEQFF
TRBJ2-5	TRBV7-8	few	TRBD1	TGTGCCAGCAGCCAATTCACAGGGGGCGGCCAAGAGACCCAGTACTTC	CASSQFTGGGQETQYF
TRBJ2-5	TRBV23-1	NA	NA	TGCGCCAGCAGTCCGCCTCACAAGGGCCCCAGGGAGACCCAGTACTTC	CASSPPHKGPRETQYF
TRBJ2-3	TRBV7-9	NA	TRBD2	TGTGCCAGCGGACTAGCGGGAGTGTCCGATACGCAGTATTTT	CASGLAGVSDTQYF
TRBJ2-1	TRBV20-1	few	TRBD2	TGCAGTGCTTATAAAGCGGGAACCAATGAGCAGTTCTTC	CSAYKAGTNEQFF
TRBJ2-1	TRBV12-3/TRBV12-4	few	TRBD2	TGTGCCAGCAGTTATGGGACTAGCGGGAGAGTTTCTTACAATGAGCAGTTCTTC	CASSYGTSGRVSYNEQFF
TRBJ2-7	TRBV20-1	NA	NA	TGCAGTGCTAGGGTACGGAGGTTAAGGGTAGAGCGGACCTACGAGCAGTACTTC	CSARVRRLRVERTYEQYF
TRBJ2-7	TRBV7-2	few	NA	TGTGCCAGCAGCTTAGAAACCGGGAGTACTTACGAGCAGTACTTC	CASSLETGSTYEQYF
TRBJ2-1	TRBV5-1	once	NA	TGCGCCAGCAGCTTCGCCCCCGGGACAAGAAACTACAATGAGCAGTTCTTC	CASSFAPGTRNYNEQFF
TRBJ2-5	TRBV4-3	few	NA	TGCGCCAGCAGCAGGCTGGGAGGCGAGACCCAGTACTTC	CASSRLGGETQYF
TRBJ2-7	TRBV12-3/TRBV12-4	NA	NA	TGTGCCAGCAGTGTTGACATTAGCTCCTACGAGCAGTACTTC	CASSVDISSYEQYF